A selection of T cell receptor beta chains follows, all from one sample in a study of blood T cell repertoires in COVID-19. Only in-frame clones appear in the TCRdb table, and some are missing; sequencing was by immunoSEQ multiplex PCR. The sample records hundreds of thousands of clones, roughly 90% being singletons. The sequencing input was peripheral blood. These receptors all come from a man in his 60s with COVID-19, enrolled during active disease. Both conserved end residues are part of each CDR3. D genes are given only for firm matches. Size values are once, few and many counts, or a class for expanded clones, and some rows have none.

>TRBJ1-3|.|.|TRBV19|16
CASSMGTGTSGNTIYF
TGTGCCAGTAGTATGGGGACTGGGACCTCTGGAAACACCATATATTTT
>TRBJ2-7|TRBD1|.|TRBV6-2/TRBV6-3|14
CASSEGQPPYEQYF
TGTGCCAGCAGCGAGGGACAGCCGCCCTACGAGCAGTACTTC
>TRBJ1-4|.|.|TRBV5-4|15
CASSFTGGSNEKLFF
TGTGCCAGCAGCTTCACGGGGGGATCTAATGAAAAACTGTTTTTT
>TRBJ2-1|.|.|TRBV5-8|16
CASIPWMGESYNEQFF
TGTGCCAGCATTCCCTGGATGGGAGAATCCTACAATGAGCAGTTCTTC
>TRBJ1-2|.|.|TRBV3-1/TRBV3-2|15
CASSQERGIGYGYTF
TGTGCCAGCAGCCAAGAGAGGGGGATTGGCTATGGCTACACCTTC
>TRBJ2-1|TRBD2|.|TRBV6-2/TRBV6-3|18
CASSISRLAGGTGNEQFF
TGTGCCAGCAGTATCTCCCGGCTAGCGGGAGGGACTGGGAATGAGCAGTTCTTC
>TRBJ2-7|TRBD1|.|TRBV6-2/TRBV6-3|14
CASSYARGSHEQYF
TGTGCCAGCAGTTACGCCAGGGGGTCCCACGAGCAGTACTTC
>TRBJ2-1|TRBD2|.|TRBV29-1|17
CSAPQGTSGRAYNEQFF
TGCAGCGCCCCTCAAGGGACTAGCGGGAGGGCGTACAATGAGCAGTTCTTC
>TRBJ2-5|.|.|TRBV30|14
CAWSWRGLQETQYF
TGTGCCTGGAGTTGGCGGGGTCTCCAAGAGACCCAGTACTTC
>TRBJ1-2|.|.|TRBV5-1|14
CASSSRGGEYGYTF
TGCGCCAGCAGCTCGCGGGGCGGGGAGTATGGCTACACCTTC
>TRBJ1-5|TRBD1|.|TRBV19|17
CASSPPPGGAGNQPQHF
TGTGCCAGTAGTCCCCCCCCAGGGGGCGCGGGCAATCAGCCCCAGCATTTT
>TRBJ2-3|.|.|TRBV6-4|15
CASSRQLSGTDTQYF
TGTGCCAGCAGTCGACAGCTCAGCGGGACAGATACGCAGTATTTT
>TRBJ2-3|.|.|TRBV11-1|15
CASSLLPGAGDTQYF
TGTGCCAGCAGCTTACTCCCAGGGGCCGGGGATACGCAGTATTTT
>TRBJ2-7|TRBD1|few|TRBV28|11
CALDRGYEQYF
TGTGCCCTGGACAGGGGCTACGAGCAGTACTTC